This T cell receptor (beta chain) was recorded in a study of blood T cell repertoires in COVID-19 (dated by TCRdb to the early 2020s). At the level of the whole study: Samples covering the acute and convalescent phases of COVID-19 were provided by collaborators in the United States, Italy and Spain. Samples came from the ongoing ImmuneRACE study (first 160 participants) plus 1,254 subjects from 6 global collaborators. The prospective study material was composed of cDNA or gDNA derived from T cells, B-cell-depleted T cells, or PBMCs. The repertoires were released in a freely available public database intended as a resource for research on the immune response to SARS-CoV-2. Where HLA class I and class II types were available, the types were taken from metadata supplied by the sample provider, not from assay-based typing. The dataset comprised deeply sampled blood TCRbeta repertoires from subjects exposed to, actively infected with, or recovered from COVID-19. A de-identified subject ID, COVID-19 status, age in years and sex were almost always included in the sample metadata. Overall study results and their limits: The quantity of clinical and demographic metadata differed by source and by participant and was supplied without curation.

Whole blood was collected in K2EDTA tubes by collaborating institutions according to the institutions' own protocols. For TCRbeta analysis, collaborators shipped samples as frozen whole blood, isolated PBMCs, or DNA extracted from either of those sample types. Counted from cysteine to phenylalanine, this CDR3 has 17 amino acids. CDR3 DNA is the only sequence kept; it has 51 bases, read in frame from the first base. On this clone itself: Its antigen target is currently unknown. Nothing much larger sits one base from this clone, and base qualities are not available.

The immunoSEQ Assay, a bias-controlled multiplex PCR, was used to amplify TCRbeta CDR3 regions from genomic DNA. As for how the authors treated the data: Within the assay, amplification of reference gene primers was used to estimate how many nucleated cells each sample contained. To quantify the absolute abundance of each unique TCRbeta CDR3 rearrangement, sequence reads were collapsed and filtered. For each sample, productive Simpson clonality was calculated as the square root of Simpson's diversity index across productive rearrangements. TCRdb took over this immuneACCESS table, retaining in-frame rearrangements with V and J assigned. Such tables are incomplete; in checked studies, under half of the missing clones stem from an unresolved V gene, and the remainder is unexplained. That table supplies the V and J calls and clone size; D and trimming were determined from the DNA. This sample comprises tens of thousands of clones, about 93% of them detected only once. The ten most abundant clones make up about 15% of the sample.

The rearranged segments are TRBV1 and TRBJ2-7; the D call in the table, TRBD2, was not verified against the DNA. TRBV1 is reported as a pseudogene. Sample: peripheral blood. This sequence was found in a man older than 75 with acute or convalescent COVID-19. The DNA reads TGCACCAGCAGCCAAGATAGGGGACTCCTTAATGGCGCCGAGCAGTACTTC. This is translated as CTSSQDRGLLNGAEQYF.